This T cell receptor (beta chain) was retrieved from a study of T cell responses to AZD1222 COVID-19 vaccine (TCRdb year 2021). For the study in its entirety: AZD1222 recipients given second doses at about 4 weeks or at about 12 weeks were pooled, since spike-specific TCR depth and breadth were not found to differ between the two schedules. Trial participants were enrolled by age into subgroups of 18-55, 56-69 and 70-plus years, and about 150, 27 and 61 TCR-sequenced participants, respectively, were included in these subgroups. TCR sequencing covered some 240 trial participants: 200 to 220 given two doses of AZD1222 and about 26 given two doses of MenACWY control vaccine. Study-wide findings and limitations: The 56-69-year group was small, and its depth increase did not reach significance, likely because of low power. Spike-specific TCR breadth and depth rose significantly after two AZD1222 doses compared with day 0 and with MenACWY recipients. Most participants were white British and females outnumbered males, and the authors suggested that clonal diversity may have been underestimated. The whole spike protein was spanned by vaccine-associated CD4 TCRs, and dominant responses were seen in regions 160-218 and 743-854. Because no day 14 peak-response samples were available, the repertoires could be characterized only after the peak T cell response. Reportedly, close to half of the unique spike-specific TCRs recognized epitopes lying outside the regions that are mutated in the B.1.351 and B.1.1.7 variants. Conclusions about previously exposed vaccinees were limited because only a handful of AZD1222 recipients were SARS-CoV-2 seropositive at baseline.

The CDR3 regions of human TCRbeta chains were analyzed by immunosequencing. On the authors' methods: TCRs in the repertoires were matched against a reference library of SARS-CoV-2-specific TCRs that had been generated with the MIRA antigen-specificity platform. Breadth was defined as the fraction of unique TCRs that were SARS-CoV-2-associated, and depth was defined as the fraction of total T cells that were SARS-CoV-2-associated. Using the MIRA data, every spike-specific TCR was mapped to the spike region that the TCR reacted to and assigned to either a CD4 or a CD8 class. Log10-transformed breadth and depth values were compared by one-way ANOVA with Sidak's multiple comparisons tests. This is the immuneACCESS table as TCRdb keeps it, with only in-frame sequences that have V and J called. A part of the clones is gone; compared with another copy, unresolved V genes explain less than half, and the rest is unexplained. The DNA was the basis for D and trimming; V, J and clone size are from that table. Recorded for this sample are around 88,000 clones; roughly 90% of them occurred a single time. 6% to 9% of the sample comes from the top ten.

V is clipped by 3 bases and J by 4 bases, and the sequence between their germline boundaries is 8 bases long. Sequences SGHRS (CDR1) and YFSETQ (CDR2) are obtained from the germline V gene. The CDR3 spans 13 residues, from the cysteine through the phenylalanine. The kept DNA is CDR3 alone, 39 bases in frame from the first base. The time point label here, explained by the study, means: baseline before first vaccination. Vaccinee samples came from UK trials COV001 and COV002, including a single-blind randomized controlled phase 2/3 trial of AZD1222 (ChAdOx1 nCoV-19) in healthy adults. Trial participant PBMC samples were collected at day 0 and day 28 after the second dose for TCRbeta chain sequencing. Concerning this clone itself: Its specific antigen is unknown. There are no base qualities to consult, and no much larger clone falls within one base.

Here the chain combines TRBV5-1 and TRBJ2-1; no D segment can be confidently identified. This sequence originates from an adult in good health. Sequencing used peripheral blood, obtained on day 0 of AZD1222 vaccination. The sequenced DNA is TGCGCCAGCAGCTGGGTGGAGTACAATGAGCAGTTCTTC. This is translated as CASSWVEYNEQFF.